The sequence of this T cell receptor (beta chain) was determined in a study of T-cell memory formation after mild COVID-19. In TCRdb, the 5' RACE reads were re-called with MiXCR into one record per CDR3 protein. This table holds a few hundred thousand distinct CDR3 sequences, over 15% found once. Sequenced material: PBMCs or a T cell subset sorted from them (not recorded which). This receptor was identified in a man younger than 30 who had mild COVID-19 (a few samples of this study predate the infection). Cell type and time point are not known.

CDR3 sequence reads: CASSPRASGGTDTQYF. CDR3 nucleotides: TGCGCCAGCAGCCCAAGAGCGAGCGGGGGCACAGATACGCAGTATTTT. The chain combines TRBV4-1 with TRBJ2-3; 7 positions match TRBD2. The trim removed 4 bases at V and 1 base at J, leaving 8 bases unmatched. The germline V gene has CDR1 MGHRA and CDR2 YSYEKL. The CDR3 length is 16 residues.